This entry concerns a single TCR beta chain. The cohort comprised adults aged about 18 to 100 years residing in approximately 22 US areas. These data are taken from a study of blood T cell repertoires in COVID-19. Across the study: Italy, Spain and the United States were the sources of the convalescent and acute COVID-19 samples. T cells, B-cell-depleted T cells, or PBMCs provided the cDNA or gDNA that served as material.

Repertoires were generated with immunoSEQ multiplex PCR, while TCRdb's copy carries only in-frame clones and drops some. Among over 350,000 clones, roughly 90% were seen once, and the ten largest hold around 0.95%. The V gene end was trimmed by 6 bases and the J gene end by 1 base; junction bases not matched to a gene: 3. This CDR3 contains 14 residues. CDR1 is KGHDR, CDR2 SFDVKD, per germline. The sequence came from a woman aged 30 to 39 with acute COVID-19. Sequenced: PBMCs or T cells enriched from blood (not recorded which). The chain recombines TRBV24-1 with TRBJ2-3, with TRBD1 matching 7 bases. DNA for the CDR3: TGTGCCACCAGTAACGGACAGGGCACAGATACGCAGTATTTT. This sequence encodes CATSNGQGTDTQYF.